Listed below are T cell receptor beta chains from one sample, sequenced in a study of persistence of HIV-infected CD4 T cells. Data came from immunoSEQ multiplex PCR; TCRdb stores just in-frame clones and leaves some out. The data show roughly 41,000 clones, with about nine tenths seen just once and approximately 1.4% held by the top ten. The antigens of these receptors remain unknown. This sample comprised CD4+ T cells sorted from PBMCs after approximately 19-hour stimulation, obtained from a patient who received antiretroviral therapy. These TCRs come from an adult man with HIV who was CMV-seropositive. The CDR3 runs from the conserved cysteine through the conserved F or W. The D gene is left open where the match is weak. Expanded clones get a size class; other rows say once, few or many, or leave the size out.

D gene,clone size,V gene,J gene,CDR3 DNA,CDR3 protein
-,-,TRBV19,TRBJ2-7,TGTGCCAGTAGTCTTAGGGGGGAAGGGAGCTACGAGCAGTACTTC,CASSLRGEGSYEQYF
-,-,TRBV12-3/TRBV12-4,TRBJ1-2,TGTGCCAGCAGTTTAGCGGTCTATGGCTACACCTTC,CASSLAVYGYTF
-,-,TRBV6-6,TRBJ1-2,TGTGCCAGCAGTTACCGGGGGAATCACACCTTC,CASSYRGNHTF
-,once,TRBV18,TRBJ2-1,TGTGCCAGCTCACTAAAAAGCGGGAATGAGCAGTTCTTC,CASSLKSGNEQFF
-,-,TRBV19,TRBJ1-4,TGTGCCAGTAGCCGGGGGGAGACAACTAATGAAAAACTGTTTTTT,CASSRGETTNEKLFF
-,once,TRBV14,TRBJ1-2,TGTGCCAGCAGCCAAGTGCGGCAGGGTAATGGCTACACCTTC,CASSQVRQGNGYTF
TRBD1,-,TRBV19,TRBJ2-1,TGTGCCAGTTCGGACAGGGGAGGTCCTATTAGCAATGAGCAGTTCTTC,CASSDRGGPISNEQFF
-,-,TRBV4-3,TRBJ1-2,TGCGCCAGCAGCCGCTCGGGAACCACGAGCTATGGCTACACCTTC,CASSRSGTTSYGYTF
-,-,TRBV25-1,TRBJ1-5,TGTGCCAGCAGTGAAGAAGGACAGAGCAATCAGCCCCAGCATTTT,CASSEEGQSNQPQHF
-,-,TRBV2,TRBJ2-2,TGTGCCAGCAGTGATTGGAACACCGGGGAGCTGTTTTTT,CASSDWNTGELFF
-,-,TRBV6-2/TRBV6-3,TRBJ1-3,TGTGCCAGCAGTTACGATGAGGGACCTGGAAACACCATATATTTT,CASSYDEGPGNTIYF
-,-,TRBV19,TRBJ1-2,TGTGCCAGTAGTATGTGGCAGGACTATGGCTACACCTTC,CASSMWQDYGYTF
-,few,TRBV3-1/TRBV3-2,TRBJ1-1,TGTGCCAGCACCCAAAGACAGGCGAACACTGAAGCTTTCTTT,CASTQRQANTEAFF
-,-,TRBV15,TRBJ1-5,TGTGCCACCAGCAGAGATCTCATGGGGAGGGGAAACCTACAGAATCAGCCCCAGCATTTT,CATSRDLMGRGNLQNQPQHF
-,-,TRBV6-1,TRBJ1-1,TGTGCCAGCAGTGAGAGCAGGGGCGAAGCTTTCTTT,CASSESRGEAFF
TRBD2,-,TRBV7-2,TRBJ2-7,TGTGCCAGCAGCTCACATCGCGGGAGGGCCTACGAGCAGTACTTC,CASSSHRGRAYEQYF
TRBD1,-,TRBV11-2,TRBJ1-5,TGTGCCAGCAGCTTCACCGGGACAGGAACCTATAGCAATCAGCCCCAGCATTTT,CASSFTGTGTYSNQPQHF
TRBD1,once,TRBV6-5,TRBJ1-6,TGTGCCAGCAGACCCGGGACAGGGGGTAATTCACCCCTCCACTTT,CASRPGTGGNSPLHF
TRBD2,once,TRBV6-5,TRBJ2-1,TGTGCCAGCAGTTACTCTGGACTAGTAGCGGCTGAGCAGTTCTTC,CASSYSGLVAAEQFF
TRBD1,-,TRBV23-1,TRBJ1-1,TGCGCCAGCAGTCAGCTCCAGGGACAGGGGAATAGCCCTAGGGGCGCTGAAGCTTTCTTT,CASSQLQGQGNSPRGAEAFF
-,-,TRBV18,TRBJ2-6,TGTGCCAGCTCATCCCCGGACGGGGCCAACGTCCTGACTTTC,CASSSPDGANVLTF
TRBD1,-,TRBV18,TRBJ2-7,TGTGCCAGCTCACCGGGACAGGGCCCGCAGTACTTC,CASSPGQGPQYF
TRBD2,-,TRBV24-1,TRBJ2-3,TGTGCCACCAGTGATCGTACTGGGGGGGCAGATACGCAGTATTTT,CATSDRTGGADTQYF
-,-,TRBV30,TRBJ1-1,TGTGCCTGGAGCGTCACAGTGAACACTGAAGCTTTCTTT,CAWSVTVNTEAFF
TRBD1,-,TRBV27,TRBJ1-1,TGTGCCAGCAAAAGTCCCGGGACAGGGAGCGCTTTCTTT,CASKSPGTGSAFF
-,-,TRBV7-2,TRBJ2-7,TGTGCCAGCAGCTCGCCGGGTAGGTACGAGCAGTACTTC,CASSSPGRYEQYF
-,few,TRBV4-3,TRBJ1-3,TGCGCCAGCAGCCAAGGACAGTCTTACTCTGGAAACACCATATATTTT,CASSQGQSYSGNTIYF
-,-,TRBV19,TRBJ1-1,TGTGCCAGTAGTATAGGGTGGGTGGCGAACACTGAAGCTTTCTTT,CASSIGWVANTEAFF
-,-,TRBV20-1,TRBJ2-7,TGCAGTGCCCCAGCTACCGTCGAGCAGTACTTC,CSAPATVEQYF
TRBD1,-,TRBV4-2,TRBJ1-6,TGTGCCAGCAGCCAAGAGCTGGACAGGGGGCTAAAGGCACCCCTCCACTTT,CASSQELDRGLKAPLHF
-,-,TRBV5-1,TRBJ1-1,TGCGCCAGCAGCCCCGGATACACTGAAGCTTTCTTT,CASSPGYTEAFF
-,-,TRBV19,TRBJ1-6,TGTGCCAGTAGTGCCGACAGAAATAATTCACCCCTCCACTTT,CASSADRNNSPLHF
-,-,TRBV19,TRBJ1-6,TGTGCCAGTAGTTCGGATCGGCGGAATTCACCCCTCCACTTT,CASSSDRRNSPLHF
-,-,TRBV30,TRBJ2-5,TGTGCCTTTCAACGGCAAGAGACCCAGTACTTC,CAFQRQETQYF
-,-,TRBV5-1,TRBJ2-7,TGCGCCAGCAGCTTGTACCGGGACGGACCCTACGAGCAGTACTTC,CASSLYRDGPYEQYF
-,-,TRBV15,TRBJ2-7,TGTGCCACCAGCAGAGACACCACTACCTACGAGCAGTACTTC,CATSRDTTTYEQYF
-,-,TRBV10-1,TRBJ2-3,TGCGCCAGCAGTGTACTTGGCCCCACAGATACGCAGTATTTT,CASSVLGPTDTQYF
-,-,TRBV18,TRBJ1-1,TGTGCCAGCTCACCAGGGGAGACAGCGAACACTGAAGCTTTCTTT,CASSPGETANTEAFF
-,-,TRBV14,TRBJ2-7,TGTGCCAGCAGCCAAATGTCAGGGGTGGGTGAGCAGTACTTC,CASSQMSGVGEQYF
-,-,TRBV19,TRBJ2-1,TGTGCCAGTAGTATAGGGAGGGGGCCCAACAATGAGCAGTTCTTC,CASSIGRGPNNEQFF
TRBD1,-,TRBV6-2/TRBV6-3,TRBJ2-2,TGTGCCAGCAGTCACATGGACAGGGGGGCCTACGCCGGGGAGCTGTTTTTT,CASSHMDRGAYAGELFF
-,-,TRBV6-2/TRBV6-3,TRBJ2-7,TGTGCCAGCAGTTACCCCGCTCAGGGGAAGAGACCCTACGAGCAGTACTTC,CASSYPAQGKRPYEQYF
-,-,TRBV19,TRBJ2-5,TGTGCCAGTAGTATCGGGCAGGCCCAAGAGACCCAGTACTTC,CASSIGQAQETQYF
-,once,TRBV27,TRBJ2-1,TGTGCCAGCAGTAACCGGGGGACGCTATACAATGAGCAGTTCTTC,CASSNRGTLYNEQFF
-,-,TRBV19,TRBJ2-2,TGTGCCAGCAAAAATAAGTGGGAGCTGTTTTTT,CASKNKWELFF
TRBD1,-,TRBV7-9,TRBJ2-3,TGTGCCAGCAGCCCTCGCCGGACAGGTACAGATACGCAGTATTTT,CASSPRRTGTDTQYF
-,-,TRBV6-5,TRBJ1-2,TGTGCCAGCAGTTACTCTCTCTTTGGCGGCTACACCTTC,CASSYSLFGGYTF
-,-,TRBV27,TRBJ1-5,TGTGCCAGCAGGCCAGACAGTTTCAATCAGCCCCAGCATTTT,CASRPDSFNQPQHF
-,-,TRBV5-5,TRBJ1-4,TGTGCCAGCAGCTTGGACCGTACGGGACTGTTTTTT,CASSLDRTGLFF
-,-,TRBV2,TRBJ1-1,TGTGCCAGCAGTGCGGGCCCTGAAGCTTTCTTT,CASSAGPEAFF
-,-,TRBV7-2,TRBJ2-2,TGTGCCAGCGCCTATGGGGGTTCCGGGGAGCTGTTTTTT,CASAYGGSGELFF
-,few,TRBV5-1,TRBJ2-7,TGCGCCAGCAGCTTGTTCTCGGACAGAAATTACGAGCAGTACTTC,CASSLFSDRNYEQYF
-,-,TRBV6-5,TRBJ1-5,TGTGCCAGCAGTTACTCCTCGTCAAGGGGTCAGCCCCAGCATTTT,CASSYSSSRGQPQHF
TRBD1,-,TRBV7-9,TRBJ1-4,TGTGCCAGCAGCCCCGGGACAGATAAGGAAAAACTGTTTTTT,CASSPGTDKEKLFF
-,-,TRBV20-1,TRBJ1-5,TGCAGTGCTAGTCCCCTAGGGGACGGGCCCCAGCATTTT,CSASPLGDGPQHF
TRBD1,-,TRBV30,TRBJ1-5,TGTGCCTGTTCGCAGGGGGGACAGGGTCAGCCCCAGCATTTT,CACSQGGQGQPQHF
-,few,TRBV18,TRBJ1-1,TGTGCCAGCTCACCTTCTGGGGCGAACACTGAAGCTTTCTTT,CASSPSGANTEAFF
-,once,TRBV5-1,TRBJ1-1,TGCGCCAGCAGCCATTCTGGGGTGACGAACACTGAAGCTTTCTTT,CASSHSGVTNTEAFF
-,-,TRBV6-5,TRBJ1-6,TGTGCCAGCAGTCGTCCAAATTCACCCCTCCACTTT,CASSRPNSPLHF